Listed below are T cell receptor beta chains from one sample, sequenced in a study of CD8 T cells in ankylosing spondylitis. Each CDR3 protein gets one entry after TCRdb re-called the 5' RACE reads with MiXCR. The top ten clones hold approximately 15% of a sample with roughly 400,000 distinct CDR3 sequences, approximately 20% of them seen once. What was sequenced was blood, either unsorted or a sorted T cell fraction (not recorded which). These TCRs come from a male donor with ankylosing spondylitis. Each CDR3 is given with its conserved first and last residue. Fields, in order: D gene, V gene, J gene, clone size, CDR3 protein, CDR3 DNA. A D gene is named only where the DNA matches it firmly. Clone size is given for some rows only: seen once, a few or many times, or a class if the clone is expanded.

d_call: .; v_call: TRBV7-9; j_call: TRBJ2-6; clone_size: many; cdr3_aa: CASSYFRVPGANVLTF; cdr3_nt: TGTGCCAGCAGCTACTTCAGAGTCCCTGGGGCCAACGTCCTGACTTTC
d_call: TRBD1; v_call: TRBV3-1; j_call: TRBJ2-1; clone_size: .; cdr3_aa: CASTPGTGDNEQFF; cdr3_nt: TGTGCCAGCACCCCCGGGACAGGAGACAATGAGCAGTTCTTC
d_call: .; v_call: TRBV11-3; j_call: TRBJ1-2; clone_size: .; cdr3_aa: CASSAGGYGYTF; cdr3_nt: TGTGCCAGCAGCGCCGGAGGGTATGGCTACACCTTC
d_call: .; v_call: TRBV19; j_call: TRBJ2-7; clone_size: .; cdr3_aa: CASKRARSSYEQYF; cdr3_nt: TGTGCCAGTAAAAGGGCTAGAAGCTCCTACGAGCAGTACTTC
d_call: .; v_call: TRBV19; j_call: TRBJ1-1; clone_size: few; cdr3_aa: CASSIKFDTEAFF; cdr3_nt: TGTGCCAGTAGTATAAAATTCGACACTGAAGCTTTCTTT
d_call: .; v_call: TRBV29-1; j_call: TRBJ1-3; clone_size: .; cdr3_aa: CSVAGFDGNTIYF; cdr3_nt: TGCAGCGTTGCAGGGTTTGATGGAAACACCATATATTTT
d_call: .; v_call: TRBV7-3; j_call: TRBJ2-5; clone_size: few; cdr3_aa: CASSLMGRETQYF; cdr3_nt: TGTGCCAGCAGCTTAATGGGGAGAGAGACCCAGTACTTC
d_call: .; v_call: TRBV11-3; j_call: TRBJ2-1; clone_size: .; cdr3_aa: CASSGASSYNEQFF; cdr3_nt: TGTGCCAGCAGTGGGGCGAGCTCCTACAATGAGCAGTTCTTC
d_call: .; v_call: TRBV4-3; j_call: TRBJ2-7; clone_size: .; cdr3_aa: CASSQLTGTPIYEQYF; cdr3_nt: TGCGCCAGCAGCCAACTCACCGGGACCCCTATCTACGAGCAGTACTTC
d_call: .; v_call: TRBV5-1; j_call: TRBJ2-7; clone_size: .; cdr3_aa: CASSSLNEQYF; cdr3_nt: TGCGCCAGCAGCTCCCTTAACGAGCAGTACTTC
d_call: TRBD2; v_call: TRBV6-2/TRBV6-3; j_call: TRBJ2-5; clone_size: .; cdr3_aa: CASKASGRGETQYF; cdr3_nt: TGTGCCAGCAAGGCTAGCGGGAGAGGAGAGACCCAGTACTTC
d_call: .; v_call: TRBV4-3; j_call: TRBJ2-3; clone_size: few; cdr3_aa: CASSQGFTSTDTQYF; cdr3_nt: TGCGCCAGCAGCCAAGGATTTACCAGCACAGATACGCAGTATTTT
d_call: TRBD2; v_call: TRBV7-3; j_call: TRBJ2-1; clone_size: few; cdr3_aa: CASSLTTSGRANPNEQFF; cdr3_nt: TGTGCCAGCAGCTTAACCACTAGCGGGAGGGCGAACCCCAATGAGCAGTTCTTC
d_call: .; v_call: TRBV12-3/TRBV12-4; j_call: TRBJ2-1; clone_size: .; cdr3_aa: CASSFGGVVGNEQFF; cdr3_nt: TGTGCCAGCAGTTTTGGGGGCGTCGTGGGCAATGAGCAGTTCTTC
d_call: .; v_call: TRBV12-3/TRBV12-4; j_call: TRBJ2-6; clone_size: few; cdr3_aa: CASSQAATPGANVLTF; cdr3_nt: TGTGCCAGCAGCCAGGCCGCAACGCCTGGGGCCAACGTCCTGACTTTC
d_call: .; v_call: TRBV20-1; j_call: TRBJ1-2; clone_size: .; cdr3_aa: CSARRQVNYGYTF; cdr3_nt: TGCAGTGCTAGACGACAGGTTAACTATGGCTACACCTTC
d_call: .; v_call: TRBV11-2; j_call: TRBJ2-1; clone_size: .; cdr3_aa: CASSALLAAPNEQFF; cdr3_nt: TGTGCCAGCAGCGCCCTCCTGGCGGCACCGAATGAGCAGTTCTTC
d_call: .; v_call: TRBV15; j_call: TRBJ1-1; clone_size: few; cdr3_aa: CATSSGGWNTEAFF; cdr3_nt: TGTGCCACCAGCAGTGGGGGCTGGAACACTGAAGCTTTCTTT
d_call: TRBD1; v_call: TRBV15; j_call: TRBJ2-1; clone_size: few; cdr3_aa: CATSSRRGQGWNEQFF; cdr3_nt: TGTGCCACCAGCAGCCGCAGGGGGCAAGGGTGGAATGAGCAGTTCTTC